This T cell receptor (beta chain) appears in the sequencing data of a study of CD8 T cells in Susac syndrome. Reverse transcription of roughly 0.5 to 1 ug RNA was performed with random hexamers. Amplification of TCR beta CDR3 used immunoSEQ multiplex PCR across 54 Vbeta and 13 Jbeta. A single record per CDR3 protein comes from TCRdb applying MiXCR to the immunoSEQ multiplex PCR reads. Among around 190,000 distinct CDR3 sequences listed, 85% to 95% were seen once. CDR3 length: 12 amino acids. Between the trimmed V and J ends, which lost 4 bases and 3 bases, there was a span of 10 bases. CDR1 and CDR2 from the germline V gene are SQVTM and ANQGSEA.

The source of this sequence is a human donor with Susac syndrome. This chain links TRBV29-1 with TRBJ2-7; no clear D. The material sequenced was CD4+ T cells from PBMCs. The CDR3 region is CSVGGIDYEQYF. DNA of the CDR3: TGCAGCGTTGGAGGTATAGACTACGAGCAGTACTTC.